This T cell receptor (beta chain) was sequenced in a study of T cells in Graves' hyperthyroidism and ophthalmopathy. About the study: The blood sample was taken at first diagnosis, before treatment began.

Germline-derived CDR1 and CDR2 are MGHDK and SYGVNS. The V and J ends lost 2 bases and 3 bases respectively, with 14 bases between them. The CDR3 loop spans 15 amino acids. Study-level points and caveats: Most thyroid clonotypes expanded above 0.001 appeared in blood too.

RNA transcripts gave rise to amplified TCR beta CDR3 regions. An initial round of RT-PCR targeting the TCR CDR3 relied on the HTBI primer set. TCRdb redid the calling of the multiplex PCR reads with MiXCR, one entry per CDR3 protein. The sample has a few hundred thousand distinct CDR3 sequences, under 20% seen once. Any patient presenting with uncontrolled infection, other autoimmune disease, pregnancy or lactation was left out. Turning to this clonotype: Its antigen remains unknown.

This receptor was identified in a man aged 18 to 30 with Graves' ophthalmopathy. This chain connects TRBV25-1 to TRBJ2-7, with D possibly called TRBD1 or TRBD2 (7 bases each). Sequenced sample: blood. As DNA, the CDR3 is TGTGCCAGCAGTGAAGGGAGGGGGCGCGTCTACGAGCAGTACTTC. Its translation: CASSEGRGRVYEQYF.